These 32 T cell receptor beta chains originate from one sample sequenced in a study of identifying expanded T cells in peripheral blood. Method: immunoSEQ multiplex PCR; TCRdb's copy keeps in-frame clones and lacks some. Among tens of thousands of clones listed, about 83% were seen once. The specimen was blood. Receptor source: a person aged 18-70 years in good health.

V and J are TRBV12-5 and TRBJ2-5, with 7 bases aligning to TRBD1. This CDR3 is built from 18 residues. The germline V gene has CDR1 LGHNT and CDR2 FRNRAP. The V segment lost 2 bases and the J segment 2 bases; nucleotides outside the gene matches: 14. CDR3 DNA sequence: TGTGCTAGTGGTTTGCTCACAGGGGCCGAAATCCAACAAGAGACCCAGTACTTC. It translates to CASGLLTGAEIQQETQYF. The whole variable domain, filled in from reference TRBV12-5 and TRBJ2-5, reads DARVTQTPRHKVTEMGQEVTMRCQPILGHNTVFWYRQTMMQGLELLAYFRNRAPLDDSGMPKDRFSAEMPDATLATLKIQPSEPRDSAVYFCASGLLTGAEIQQETQYFGPGTRLLVL.

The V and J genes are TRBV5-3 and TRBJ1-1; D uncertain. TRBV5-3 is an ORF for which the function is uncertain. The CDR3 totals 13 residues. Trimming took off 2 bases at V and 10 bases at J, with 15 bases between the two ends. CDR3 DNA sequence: TGTGCCAGAAGCTTCCTCACTAGAGCGGGAGCTTTCTTT. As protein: CARSFLTRAGAFF.

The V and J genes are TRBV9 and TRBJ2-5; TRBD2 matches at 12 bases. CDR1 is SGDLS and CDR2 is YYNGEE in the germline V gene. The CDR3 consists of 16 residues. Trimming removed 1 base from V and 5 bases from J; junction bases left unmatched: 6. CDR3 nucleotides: TGTGCCAGCAGCGTATTCCTAGCGGGGGGGCAGGAGACCCAGTACTTC. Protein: CASSVFLAGGQETQYF. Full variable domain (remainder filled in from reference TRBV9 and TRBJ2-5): DSGVTQTPKHLITATGQRVTLRCSPRSGDLSVYWYQQSLDQGLQFLIQYYNGEERAKGNILERFSAQQFPDLHSELNLSSLELGDSALYFCASSVFLAGGQETQYFGPGTRLLVL.

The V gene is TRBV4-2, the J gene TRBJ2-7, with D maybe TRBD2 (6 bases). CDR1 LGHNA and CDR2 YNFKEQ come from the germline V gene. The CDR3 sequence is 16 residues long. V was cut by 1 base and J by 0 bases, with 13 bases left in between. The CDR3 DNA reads TGTGCCAGCAGCCAAGGACTAGAAAGGAGCTCCTACGAGCAGTACTTC. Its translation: CASSQGLERSSYEQYF.

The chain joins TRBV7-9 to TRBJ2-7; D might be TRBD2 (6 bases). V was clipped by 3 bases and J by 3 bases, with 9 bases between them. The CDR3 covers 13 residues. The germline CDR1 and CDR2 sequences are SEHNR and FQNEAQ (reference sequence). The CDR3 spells CASSLGLSYEQYF. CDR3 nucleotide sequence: TGTGCCAGCAGCTTGGGACTGAGCTACGAGCAGTACTTC.

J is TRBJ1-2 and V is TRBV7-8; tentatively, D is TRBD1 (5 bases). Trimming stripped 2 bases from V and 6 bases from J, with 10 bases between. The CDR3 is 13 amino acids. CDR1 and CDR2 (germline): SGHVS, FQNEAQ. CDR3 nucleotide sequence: TGTGCCAGCAGCTTAAATTTACAGGATGGCTACACCTTC. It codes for CASSLNLQDGYTF.

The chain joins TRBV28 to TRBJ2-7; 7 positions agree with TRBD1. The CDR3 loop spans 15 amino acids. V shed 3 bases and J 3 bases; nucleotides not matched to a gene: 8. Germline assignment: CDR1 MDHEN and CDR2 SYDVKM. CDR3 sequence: CASSLPGQRFYEQYF. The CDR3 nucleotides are TGTGCCAGCAGTTTGCCGGGACAGAGGTTCTACGAGCAGTACTTC.

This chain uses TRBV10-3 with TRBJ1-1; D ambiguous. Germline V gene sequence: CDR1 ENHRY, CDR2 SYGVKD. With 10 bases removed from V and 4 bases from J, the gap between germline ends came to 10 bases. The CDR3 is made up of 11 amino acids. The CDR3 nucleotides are TGTGCCAGCGGGAAGGGCACTGAAGCTTTCTTT. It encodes CASGKGTEAFF.

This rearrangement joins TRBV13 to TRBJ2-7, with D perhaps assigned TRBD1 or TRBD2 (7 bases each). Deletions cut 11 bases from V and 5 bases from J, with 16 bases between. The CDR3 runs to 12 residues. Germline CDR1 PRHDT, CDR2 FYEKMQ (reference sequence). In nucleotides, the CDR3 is TGTGCCTGGAGCGGGACAGACCACGAGCAGTACGTC. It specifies CAWSGTDHEQYV.

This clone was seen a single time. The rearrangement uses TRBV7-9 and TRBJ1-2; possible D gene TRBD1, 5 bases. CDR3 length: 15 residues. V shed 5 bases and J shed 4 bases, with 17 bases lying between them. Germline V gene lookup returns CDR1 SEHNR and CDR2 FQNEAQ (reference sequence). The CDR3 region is CASSPTGSGGYGYTF. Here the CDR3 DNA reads TGTGCCAGCAGCCCAACAGGAAGTGGGGGCTATGGCTACACCTTC. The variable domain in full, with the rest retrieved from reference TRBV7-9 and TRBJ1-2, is DTGVSQNPRHKITKRGQNVTFRCDPISEHNRLYWYRQTLGQGPEFLTYFQNEAQLEKSRLLSDRFSAERPKGSFSTLEIQRTEQGDSAMYLCASSPTGSGGYGYTFGSGTRLTVV.

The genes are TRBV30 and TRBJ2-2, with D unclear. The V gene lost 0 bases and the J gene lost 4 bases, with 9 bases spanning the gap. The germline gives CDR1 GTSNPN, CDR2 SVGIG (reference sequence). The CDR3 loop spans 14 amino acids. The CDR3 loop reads CAWSVGHITGELFF. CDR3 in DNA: TGTGCCTGGAGTGTAGGGCATATCACCGGGGAGCTGTTTTTT.

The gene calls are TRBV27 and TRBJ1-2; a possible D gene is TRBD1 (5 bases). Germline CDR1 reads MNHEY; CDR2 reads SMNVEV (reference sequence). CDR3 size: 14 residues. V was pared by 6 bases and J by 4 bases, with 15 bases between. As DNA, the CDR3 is TGTGCCAGCAGGTTCAGCGCGGGGGGCTATGGCTACACCTTC. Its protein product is CASRFSAGGYGYTF.

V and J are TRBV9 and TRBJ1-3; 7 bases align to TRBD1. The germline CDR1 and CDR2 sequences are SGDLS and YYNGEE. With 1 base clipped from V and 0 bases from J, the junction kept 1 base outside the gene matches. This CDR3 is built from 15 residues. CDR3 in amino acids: CASSVTGDSGNTIYF. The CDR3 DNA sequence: TGTGCCAGCAGCGTAACAGGGGACTCTGGAAACACCATATATTTT.

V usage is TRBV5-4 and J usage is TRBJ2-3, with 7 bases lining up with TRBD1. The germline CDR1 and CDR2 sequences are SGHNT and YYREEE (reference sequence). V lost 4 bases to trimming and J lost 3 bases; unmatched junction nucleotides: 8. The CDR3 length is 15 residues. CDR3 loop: CASSLDTGATDTQYF. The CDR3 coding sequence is TGTGCCAGCAGCCTCGACACAGGGGCGACAGATACGCAGTATTTT.

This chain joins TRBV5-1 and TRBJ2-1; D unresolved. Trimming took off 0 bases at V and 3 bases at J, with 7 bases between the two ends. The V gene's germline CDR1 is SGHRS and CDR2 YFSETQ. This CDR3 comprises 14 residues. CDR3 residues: CASSLASGYNEQFF. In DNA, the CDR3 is TGCGCCAGCAGCTTGGCGTCAGGCTACAATGAGCAGTTCTTC.

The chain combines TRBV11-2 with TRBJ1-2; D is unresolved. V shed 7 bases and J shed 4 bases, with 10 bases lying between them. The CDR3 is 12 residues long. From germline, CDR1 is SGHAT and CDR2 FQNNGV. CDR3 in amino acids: CASNRAGYGYTF. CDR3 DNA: TGTGCCAGCAACCGAGCCGGCTATGGCTACACCTTC.

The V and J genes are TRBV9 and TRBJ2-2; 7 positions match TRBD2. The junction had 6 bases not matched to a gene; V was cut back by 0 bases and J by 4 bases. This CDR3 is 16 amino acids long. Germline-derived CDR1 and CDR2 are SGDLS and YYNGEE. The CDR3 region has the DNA TGTGCCAGCAGCGTAGTTCAATCGGGGGGCACCGGGGAGCTGTTTTTT. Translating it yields CASSVVQSGGTGELFF.

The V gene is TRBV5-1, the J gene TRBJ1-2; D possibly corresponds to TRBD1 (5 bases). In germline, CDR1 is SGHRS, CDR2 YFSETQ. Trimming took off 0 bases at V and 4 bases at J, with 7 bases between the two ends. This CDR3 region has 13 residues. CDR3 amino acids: CASSLGQSYGYTF. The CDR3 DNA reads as TGCGCCAGCAGCTTGGGACAGTCCTATGGCTACACCTTC.

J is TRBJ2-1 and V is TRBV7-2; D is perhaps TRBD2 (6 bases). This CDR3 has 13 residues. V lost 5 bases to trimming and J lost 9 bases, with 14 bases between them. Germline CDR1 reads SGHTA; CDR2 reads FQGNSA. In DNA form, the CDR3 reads TGTGCCAGCAGCCCGACTAGATCGGGTGAGCAGTTCTTC. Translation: CASSPTRSGEQFF.

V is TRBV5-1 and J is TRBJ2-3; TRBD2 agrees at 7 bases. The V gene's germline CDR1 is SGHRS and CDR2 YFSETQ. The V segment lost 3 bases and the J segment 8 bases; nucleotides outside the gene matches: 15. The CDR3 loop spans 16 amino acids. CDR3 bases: TGCGCCAGCAGCTCAGTAGCGGGCGTCGGCGGTAGTACGCAGTATTTT. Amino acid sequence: CASSSVAGVGGSTQYF. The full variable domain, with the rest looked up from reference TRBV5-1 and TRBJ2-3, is KAGVTQTPRYLIKTRGQQVTLSCSPISGHRSVSWYQQTPGQGLQFLFEYFSETQRNKGNFPGRFSGRQFSNSRSEMNVSTLELGDSALYLCASSSVAGVGGSTQYFGPGTRLTVL.

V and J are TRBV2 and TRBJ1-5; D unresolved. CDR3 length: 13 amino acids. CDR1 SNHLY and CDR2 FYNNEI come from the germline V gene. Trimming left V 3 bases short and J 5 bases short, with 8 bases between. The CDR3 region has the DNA TGTGCCAGCAGTGATCGAGGTTATCAGCCCCAGCATTTT. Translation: CASSDRGYQPQHF.

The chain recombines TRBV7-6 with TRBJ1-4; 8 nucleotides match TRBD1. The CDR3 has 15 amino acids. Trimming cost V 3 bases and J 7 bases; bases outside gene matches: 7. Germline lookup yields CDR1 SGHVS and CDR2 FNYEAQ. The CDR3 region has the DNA TGTGCCAGCAGCTTGGCAGGGGGCATTAGTGAAAAACTGTTTTTT. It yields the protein CASSLAGGISEKLFF.

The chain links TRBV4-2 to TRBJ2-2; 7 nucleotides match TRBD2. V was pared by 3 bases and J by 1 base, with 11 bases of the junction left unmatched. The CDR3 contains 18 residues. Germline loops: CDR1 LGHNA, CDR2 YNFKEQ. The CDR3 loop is CASSQDQRGLKNTGELFF. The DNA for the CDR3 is TGTGCCAGCAGCCAGGACCAGAGGGGACTAAAGAACACCGGGGAGCTGTTTTTT.

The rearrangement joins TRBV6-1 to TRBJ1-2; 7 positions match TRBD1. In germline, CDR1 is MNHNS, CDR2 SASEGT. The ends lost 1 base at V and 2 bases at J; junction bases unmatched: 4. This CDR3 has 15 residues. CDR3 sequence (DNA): TGTGCCAGCAGTGAAGTTGTACAGGGGAACTATGGCTACACCTTC. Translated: CASSEVVQGNYGYTF.

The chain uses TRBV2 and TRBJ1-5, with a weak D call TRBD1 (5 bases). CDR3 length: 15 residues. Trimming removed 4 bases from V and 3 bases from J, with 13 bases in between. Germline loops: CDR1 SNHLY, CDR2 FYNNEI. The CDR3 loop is CASSGQGIDNQPQHF. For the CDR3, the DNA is TGTGCCAGCAGTGGCCAGGGAATAGACAATCAGCCCCAGCATTTT.

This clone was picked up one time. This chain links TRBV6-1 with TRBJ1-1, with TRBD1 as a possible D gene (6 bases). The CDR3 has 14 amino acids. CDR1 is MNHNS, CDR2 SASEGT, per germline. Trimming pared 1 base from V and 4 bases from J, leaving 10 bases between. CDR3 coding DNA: TGTGCCAGCAGTGAAGTTGGGGGCCGCACTGAAGCTTTCTTT. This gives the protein CASSEVGGRTEAFF.

CDR3 protein: CAVQLGVEGPQHF. CDR3 nucleotides: TGTGCCGTCCAGCTTGGAGTGGAGGGGCCCCAGCATTTT. The rearrangement links TRBV2 to TRBJ1-5; no firm D call. The V and J ends lost 11 bases and 9 bases respectively, with 20 bases between them. This CDR3 has 13 amino acids. Germline V gives CDR1 SNHLY, CDR2 FYNNEI.

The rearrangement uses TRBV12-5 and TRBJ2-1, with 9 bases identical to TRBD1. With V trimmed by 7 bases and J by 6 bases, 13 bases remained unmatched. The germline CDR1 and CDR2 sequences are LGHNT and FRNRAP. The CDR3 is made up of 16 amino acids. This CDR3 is CASVRSAGQGFNEQFF. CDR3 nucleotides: TGTGCTAGTGTTCGAAGTGCTGGACAGGGGTTCAATGAGCAGTTCTTC.

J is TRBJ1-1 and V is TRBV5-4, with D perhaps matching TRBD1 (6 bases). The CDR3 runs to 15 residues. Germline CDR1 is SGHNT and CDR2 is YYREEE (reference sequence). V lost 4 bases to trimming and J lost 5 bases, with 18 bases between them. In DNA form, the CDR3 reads TGTGCCAGCAGCCCACTAATAAACAGGGAGACTGAAGCTTTCTTT. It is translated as CASSPLINRETEAFF.

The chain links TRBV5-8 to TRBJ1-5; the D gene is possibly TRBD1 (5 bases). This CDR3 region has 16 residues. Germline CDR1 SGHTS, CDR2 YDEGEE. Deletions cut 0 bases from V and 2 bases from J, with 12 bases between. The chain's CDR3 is CASSLGARVGNQPQHF. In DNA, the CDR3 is TGTGCCAGCAGCTTGGGGGCCAGGGTCGGCAATCAGCCCCAGCATTTT.

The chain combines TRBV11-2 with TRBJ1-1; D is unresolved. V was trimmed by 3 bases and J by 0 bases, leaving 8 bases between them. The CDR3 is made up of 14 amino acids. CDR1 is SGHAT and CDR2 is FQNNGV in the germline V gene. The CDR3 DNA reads TGTGCCAGCAGCTTCGCGGGAATGAACACTGAAGCTTTCTTT. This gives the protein CASSFAGMNTEAFF.

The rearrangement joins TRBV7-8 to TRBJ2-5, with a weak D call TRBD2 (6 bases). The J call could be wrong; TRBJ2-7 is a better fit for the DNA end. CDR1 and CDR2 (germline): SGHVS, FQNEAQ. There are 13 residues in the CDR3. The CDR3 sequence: CASSPLRGDEQYF. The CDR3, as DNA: TGTGCCAGCAGTCCACTGCGCGGGGACGAGCAGTACTTC.